This is a list of T cell receptor beta chains from one sample in a study of T cell changes during pregnancy in multiple sclerosis. Here immunoSEQ multiplex PCR was the method, and the copy in TCRdb shows in-frame clones only, minus some. The repertoire holds about 67,000 clones, with 89% as singletons. Sequenced material: peripheral blood, taken in the first trimester of pregnancy. The receptors were sampled from a female donor with multiple sclerosis, enrolled in a pregnancy study. Both conserved end residues are part of each CDR3. D genes are given only for firm matches. Clone size is shown for a subset of rows, as once, few, many or a class of expanded clone.

clone_size j_call d_call v_call cdr3_nt cdr3_aa
NA TRBJ1-5 TRBD1 TRBV5-8 TGTGCCAGCAACTTCCGGGACAGGGGGTCTCGGCAGCCCCAGCATTTT CASNFRDRGSRQPQHF
NA TRBJ1-4 TRBD1 TRBV13 TGTGCCAGCAGCCAGGGACAGACTAATGAAAAACTGTTTTTT CASSQGQTNEKLFF
many TRBJ1-1 NA TRBV30 TGTGCCTGGAGTGTTATTCTCCCGGCAGGGTGGCACACTGAAGCTTTCTTT CAWSVILPAGWHTEAFF
NA TRBJ2-7 NA TRBV6-1 TGTGCCAGCAGTTTCAGGGGCTACCTCGACTACGAGCAGTACTTC CASSFRGYLDYEQYF
NA TRBJ2-7 TRBD1 TRBV27 TGTGCCAGCAGCCCCCAGGGGGCGAATCCCTACGAGCAGTACTTC CASSPQGANPYEQYF
NA TRBJ2-7 TRBD2 TRBV13 TGTGCCAGCAGCTTCCGACCGCCGGGACTAGCGGGGGGGATGTACTCCTACGAGCAGTACTTC CASSFRPPGLAGGMYSYEQYF
NA TRBJ1-1 NA TRBV7-2 TGTGCCAGCAGCTCGGCAGGGTCCACTGAAGCTTTCTTT CASSSAGSTEAFF
NA TRBJ1-4 NA TRBV7-2 TGTGCCAGCAGCTTAAGGGGATTGGATGAAAAACTGTTTTTT CASSLRGLDEKLFF
NA TRBJ1-5 NA TRBV7-2 TGTGCCAGCAGTTCTAACCCCGGGCAGCCCCAGCATTTT CASSSNPGQPQHF
NA TRBJ1-1 NA TRBV19 TGTGCCAGTATTGATGCCGGGAACACTGAAGCTTTCTTT CASIDAGNTEAFF
NA TRBJ1-2 NA TRBV9 TGTGCCAGCAGCGCCCCTGGGGGGGGCAAGGGCTACACCTTC CASSAPGGGKGYTF
NA TRBJ2-7 NA TRBV27 TGTGCCAGCAGTTTATCGGGGGGCTACGAGCAGTACTTC CASSLSGGYEQYF
NA TRBJ2-5 NA TRBV6-1 TGTGCCAGCAGGGGGGGAGGCCAAGAGACCCAGTACTTC CASRGGGQETQYF
NA TRBJ2-7 TRBD2 TRBV6-1 TGTGCCAGCAGTGGGGGGACTAGCGGGAGTCCCTCCTACGAGCAGTACTTC CASSGGTSGSPSYEQYF
NA TRBJ2-1 TRBD2 TRBV6-5 TGTGCCAGCAGTAAGACTAGCGGGGGGGCTGATGAGCAGTTCTTC CASSKTSGGADEQFF
NA TRBJ1-4 TRBD1 TRBV12-5 TGTGCTAGTGGAAGACAGGGGGTTCGGGAAAAACTGTTTTTT CASGRQGVREKLFF
NA TRBJ2-1 TRBD2 TRBV15 TGTGCCACCAGCAGAGATAGGGGACTAGCGGGCCCAGACTCCTACAATGAGCAGTTCTTC CATSRDRGLAGPDSYNEQFF
NA TRBJ1-3 NA TRBV6-5 TGTGCCAGCAGTTCCCGCCGGGGGGGATTCGGAAACACCATATATTTT CASSSRRGGFGNTIYF
NA TRBJ1-2 NA TRBV6-6 TGTGCCAGCAGGGCAACAGGGAATAACTATGGCTACACCTTC CASRATGNNYGYTF
NA TRBJ2-1 TRBD2 TRBV29-1 TGCAGCGTTAACCCGGGGACTAGCGGGGATTACAATGAGCAGTTCTTC CSVNPGTSGDYNEQFF
NA TRBJ2-4 TRBD2 TRBV19 TGTGCCAGTAGTACGTCTAGCGGGTGGTCCGTGGACATTCAGTACTTC CASSTSSGWSVDIQYF
once TRBJ2-5 NA TRBV7-2 TGTGCCAGCAGCTTTACAGGGCTCTCGGAGACCCAGTACTTC CASSFTGLSETQYF
NA TRBJ1-2 NA TRBV27 TGTGCCAGCACTCTCCGCTCAGGTTTAGGCGGCTACACCTTC CASTLRSGLGGYTF
once TRBJ2-7 TRBD1 TRBV4-2 TGTGCCAGCAGCCTACAAGGACAGGGGGCGAAAGAGCAGTACTTC CASSLQGQGAKEQYF
NA TRBJ1-1 NA TRBV7-9 TGTGCCAGCAGCCTAACAGTAGACACTGAAGCTTTCTTT CASSLTVDTEAFF
NA TRBJ1-5 NA TRBV5-6 TGTGCCAGCAGCTTTTTGGAGCAGCCCCAGCATTTT CASSFLEQPQHF
NA TRBJ1-1 TRBD1 TRBV7-9 TGTGCCAGCAGCTACCAACAGGGGGCAATCACTGAAGCTTTCTTT CASSYQQGAITEAFF
once TRBJ2-1 TRBD2 TRBV7-3 TGTGCCAGCAGCTTGGGCGGGGGTTCCTACAATGAGCAGTTCTTC CASSLGGGSYNEQFF
few TRBJ1-2 NA TRBV28 TGTGCCAGCAGTTTGGCAGGGGACTATGGCTACACCTTC CASSLAGDYGYTF
NA TRBJ2-5 TRBD2 TRBV14 TGTGCCAGCAGCCCGGGACTAGCGGGAGAGTCTCGAGAGACCCAGTACTTC CASSPGLAGESRETQYF
NA TRBJ2-1 TRBD2 TRBV6-5 TGTGCCAGCTCACTCCCGGCGGGGGGTTATGGTGAGCAGTTCTTC CASSLPAGGYGEQFF
NA TRBJ1-2 TRBD1 TRBV5-1 TGCGCCAGCAGCCTTACAGGGGGTAATGGCTACACCTTC CASSLTGGNGYTF
NA TRBJ1-3 NA TRBV19 TGTGCCAGTAGTAGCCAGACAGCCTCTGGAAACACCATATATTTT CASSSQTASGNTIYF
NA TRBJ2-1 NA TRBV11-1 TGTGCCAGCACCCTCCGGACTGACTTCTACAATGAGCAGTTCTTC CASTLRTDFYNEQFF
NA TRBJ1-2 NA TRBV9 TGTGCCAGCAGCGTAGCGCCGGGACTTAACTATGGCTACACCTTC CASSVAPGLNYGYTF
NA TRBJ2-1 TRBD2 TRBV11-1 TGTGCCAGCAGCTTAACTAGCGGGGGGGCTATTGAGCAGTTCTTC CASSLTSGGAIEQFF
NA TRBJ2-7 NA TRBV5-6 TGTGCCAGCAGCGTAGGACAGCCTTACGAGCAGTACTTC CASSVGQPYEQYF
NA TRBJ1-1 NA TRBV6-6 TGTGCCAGCAGGACAGGAATGAACACTGAAGCTTTCTTT CASRTGMNTEAFF
NA TRBJ2-1 NA TRBV7-2 TGTGCCAGCAGCTTATCTAGCGACAATGAGCAGTTCTTC CASSLSSDNEQFF
NA TRBJ2-5 NA TRBV7-9 TGTGCCAGCAGCCCAGGCGTCGCCTCCGCAGAGACCCAGTACTTC CASSPGVASAETQYF
NA TRBJ2-5 TRBD2 TRBV7-2 TGTGCCAGCAGTAGCGGGGGGTTAGAGACCCAGTACTTC CASSSGGLETQYF
once TRBJ2-7 TRBD2 TRBV6-5 TGTGCCAGCAGACGACTAGCGGCCTCCTACGAGCAGTACTTC CASRRLAASYEQYF
NA TRBJ1-2 NA TRBV5-1 TGCGCCAGCAGCTTGACAGGGCGGAGTGGCTACACCTTC CASSLTGRSGYTF
NA TRBJ2-3 TRBD2 TRBV5-6 TGTGCCAGCAGCTTTAGCGGGAGTGGGGATACGCAGTATTTT CASSFSGSGDTQYF
NA TRBJ1-1 TRBD1 TRBV7-2 TGTGCCAGCAGCTTAAATACACAGGGGGGAACTGAAGCTTTCTTT CASSLNTQGGTEAFF
NA TRBJ1-3 TRBD1 TRBV11-2 TGTGCCAGCAGCTTCGACAGGGGAGGAAACACCATATATTTT CASSFDRGGNTIYF
NA TRBJ1-3 NA TRBV18 TGTGCCAGCTCACGACAGGAGGCTGGAAACACCATATATTTT CASSRQEAGNTIYF
NA TRBJ1-4 NA TRBV5-4 TGTGCCAGCAGCCCGGGGGGCCGGGTTGGACCTAATGAAAAACTGTTTTTT CASSPGGRVGPNEKLFF